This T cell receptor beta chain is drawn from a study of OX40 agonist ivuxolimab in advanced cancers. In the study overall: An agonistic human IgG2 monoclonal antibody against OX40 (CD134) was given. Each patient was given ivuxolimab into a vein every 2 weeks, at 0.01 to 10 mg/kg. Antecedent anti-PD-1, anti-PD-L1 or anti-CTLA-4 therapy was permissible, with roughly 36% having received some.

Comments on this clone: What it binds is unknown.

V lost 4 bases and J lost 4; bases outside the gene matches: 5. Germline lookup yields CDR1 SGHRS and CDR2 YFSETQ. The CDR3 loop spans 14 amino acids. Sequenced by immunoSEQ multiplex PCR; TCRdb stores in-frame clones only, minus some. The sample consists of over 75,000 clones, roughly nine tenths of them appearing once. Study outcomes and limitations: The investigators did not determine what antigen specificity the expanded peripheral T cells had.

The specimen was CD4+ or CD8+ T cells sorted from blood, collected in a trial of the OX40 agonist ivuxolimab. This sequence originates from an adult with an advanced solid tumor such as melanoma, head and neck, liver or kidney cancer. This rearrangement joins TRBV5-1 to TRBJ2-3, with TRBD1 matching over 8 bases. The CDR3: CASSQGAPPDTQYF. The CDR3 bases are TGCGCCAGCAGCCAGGGGGCGCCCCCAGATACGCAGTATTTT.